The 16 T cell receptor beta chains below were found in one sample sequenced in a study of blood T cell repertoires in COVID-19. Repertoires were generated with immunoSEQ multiplex PCR, while TCRdb's copy carries only in-frame clones and drops some. In the table there are around 83,000 clones, approximately 90% of which are singletons. Material for sequencing was peripheral blood. The receptor set was obtained from a man in his fifties with active or convalescent COVID-19.

The gene calls are TRBV27 and TRBJ1-3; D is uncertain. This CDR3 spans 15 amino acids. Germline V gene sequence: CDR1 MNHEY, CDR2 SMNVEV (reference sequence). The V gene lost 6 bases and the J gene lost 2 bases, with 14 bases spanning the gap. In DNA form, the CDR3 reads TGTGCCAGCAGCCCATCCTCGGGTCCTGGAAACACCATATATTTT. It is translated as CASSPSSGPGNTIYF.

V gene TRBV9 combines with J gene TRBJ2-7; D is possibly TRBD1 (6 bases). The V end lost 4 bases, the J end lost 1 base, and 12 bases lay between the germline ends. This CDR3 contains 14 residues. The germline CDR1 and CDR2 sequences are SGDLS and YYNGEE. CDR3 protein: CASSTVGTSYEQYF. CDR3 DNA sequence: TGTGCCAGCAGCACGGTGGGGACATCCTACGAGCAGTACTTC.

This chain joins TRBV7-2 and TRBJ2-1; 7 bases are a match to TRBD2. Germline CDR1 reads SGHTA; CDR2 reads FQGNSA. Trimming removed 5 bases from V and 5 bases from J; junction bases left unmatched: 12. The CDR3 is made up of 16 amino acids. The CDR3 is CASSHPLGGGDNEQFF. CDR3 DNA sequence: TGTGCCAGCAGCCACCCCCTTGGTGGGGGGGACAATGAGCAGTTCTTC.

V usage is TRBV21-1 and J usage is TRBJ2-5; TRBD2 is taken as the D call from the table, unchecked against the DNA. TRBV21-1 is a listed pseudogene. The CDR3 totals 15 residues. CDR3 protein: CASKLVPSGGETQYF. In DNA form, the CDR3 reads TGTGCCAGCAAGCTAGTTCCTAGCGGGGGAGAGACCCAGTACTTC.

In its sample, this clone was seen a few times. The chain joins TRBV30 to TRBJ1-1; 7 bases map to TRBD1. The CDR3 runs to 13 residues. CDR1 GTSNPN and CDR2 SVGIG come from the germline V gene (reference sequence). The V gene end was trimmed by 5 bases and the J gene end by 5 bases; junction bases not matched to a gene: 8. CDR3 coding DNA: TGTGCCTGGGGCAAGGGGGGACAGACTGAAGCTTTCTTT. It is translated as CAWGKGGQTEAFF.

V usage is TRBV19 and J usage is TRBJ2-5, with 11 bases aligning to TRBD2. Looked up from germline, CDR1 is LNHDA and CDR2 is SQIVND (reference sequence). With 3 bases clipped from V and 2 bases from J, the junction kept 5 bases outside the gene matches. CDR3 size: 16 residues. Here the CDR3 reads CASSIGLAGGQETQYF. Written as DNA, the CDR3 is TGTGCCAGTAGTATTGGGCTAGCGGGGGGACAAGAGACCCAGTACTTC.

V gene TRBV4-3 combines with J gene TRBJ2-1, with TRBD2 matching over 9 bases. The CDR3 runs 16 residues. From germline, CDR1 is LGHNA and CDR2 YSLEER. V was clipped by 1 base and J by 9 bases; unmatched bases: 10. The CDR3: CASSQVRGGAAIEQFF. CDR3 nucleotides: TGCGCCAGCAGCCAAGTTCGCGGGGGGGCCGCTATTGAGCAGTTCTTC.

The V gene is TRBV5-1, the J gene TRBJ1-1; D remains unclear. V gave up 4 bases and J gave up 1 base, with 14 bases separating them. The CDR3 is 15 residues long. Germline CDR1 SGHRS, CDR2 YFSETQ. The CDR3 protein is CASSLDRSGNTEAFF. Here the CDR3 DNA reads TGCGCCAGCAGCCTGGACCGGTCAGGGAACACTGAAGCTTTCTTT.

The genes are TRBV19 and TRBJ2-2; TRBD2 agrees at 8 bases. The CDR3 spans 16 residues. The J segment lost 6 bases and the V segment lost 7 bases, leaving 13 bases of the junction unmatched. Germline CDR1 LNHDA, CDR2 SQIVND (reference sequence). The CDR3 nucleotides read TGTGCCAGTACCTTGGGACGAGCGGGAGCTTCCGGGGAGCTGTTTTTT. This encodes CASTLGRAGASGELFF.

The chain carries TRBV6-1 and TRBJ2-7; 10 bases map to TRBD2. The length of the CDR3 is 16 residues. CDR1 MNHNS and CDR2 SASEGT come from the germline V gene. Losses at the gene ends were 3 bases for V and 4 bases for J; bases not matched to a gene: 9. CDR3: CASSEDSGRRGYEQYF. In DNA, the CDR3 is TGTGCCAGCAGTGAGGATAGCGGGAGGAGGGGTTACGAGCAGTACTTC.

This clone turned up a few times. The rearrangement uses TRBV5-6 and TRBJ2-1, with D perhaps TRBD2 (5 bases). Germline CDR1 reads SGHDT; CDR2 reads YYEEEE. Trimming took 3 bases from V and 2 from J, leaving 12 bases between them. The CDR3 has 15 residues. DNA for the CDR3: TGTGCCAGCAGCTCGACTTTCGGGACCTACAATGAGCAGTTCTTC. It encodes CASSSTFGTYNEQFF.

The chain has TRBV10-3 and TRBJ1-4; perhaps TRBD1 as D (5 bases). Germline V CDR1 and CDR2: ENHRY, SYGVKD. Trimming took 1 base from V and 4 from J, leaving 7 bases between them. The CDR3 runs 14 residues. For the CDR3, the DNA is TGTGCCATCAGTGAGTACAGGAGTAATGAAAAACTGTTTTTT. It codes for CAISEYRSNEKLFF.

This clone has only a few counts. The V gene is TRBV2, the J gene TRBJ2-5; TRBD2 agrees at 14 bases. CDR1 and CDR2 from the germline V gene are SNHLY and FYNNEI. The length of the CDR3 is 16 residues. The trim removed 10 bases at V and 5 bases at J, leaving 12 bases unmatched. As DNA, the CDR3 is TGTGCCACGTCCGGGACTAGCGGGGGAGTAGGGGAGACCCAGTACTTC. Its translation is CATSGTSGGVGETQYF.

The CDR3 nucleotides are TGTGCCAGCAGACTGAAACAGGGAGCAGACGAGCAGTACTTC. The encoded protein is CASRLKQGADEQYF. The chain uses TRBV28 and TRBJ2-7; weak D call: TRBD1 (6 bases). The CDR3 is made up of 14 amino acids. V dropped 6 bases and J dropped 5 bases, with 17 bases sitting between them. Germline lookup yields CDR1 MDHEN and CDR2 SYDVKM.

This chain joins TRBV2 and TRBJ2-1, with 8 bases lining up with TRBD1. The germline gives CDR1 SNHLY, CDR2 FYNNEI. This CDR3 region has 15 residues. The J segment lost 6 bases and the V segment lost 7 bases, leaving 11 bases of the junction unmatched. Written as DNA, the CDR3 is TGTGCCAGCAACCCCGGGACAGGACTATTCAATGAGCAGTTCTTC. The encoded protein is CASNPGTGLFNEQFF.

The genes are TRBV5-4 and TRBJ2-7; 7 bases match TRBD2. J was trimmed by 1 base and V by 3 bases; bases with no gene match: 13. This CDR3 spans 17 amino acids. In germline, CDR1 is SGHNT, CDR2 YYREEE (reference sequence). The DNA for the CDR3 is TGTGCCAGCAGCTGGGGGGGTGAGGAGGGCCAATCCTACGAGCAGTACTTC. The encoded protein is CASSWGGEEGQSYEQYF.